Detailed here is one T cell receptor beta chain. The PCR made use of 60 Vbeta and 13 Jbeta primers. The method was immunoSEQ multiplex PCR; TCRdb's version includes in-frame clones alone and lacks a portion of them. Recorded here are about 140,000 clones; the top ten clones represent 0.9% to 1%. V shed 10 bases and J 10 bases; nucleotides not matched to a gene: 18. CDR3 length: 15 residues. The germline CDR1 and CDR2 sequences are MNHNY and SVGAGI (reference sequence). These data come from a study of cytomegalovirus exposure and HLA in healthy donors. The sample was PBMCs. This sequence originates from a male donor in good health and CMV-seronegative. The chain recombines TRBV6-6 with TRBJ1-3, with 8 bases fitting TRBD1. This CDR3 is CATTLSTGERSTIYF. The CDR3 DNA reads TGTGCCACCACCCTATCGACAGGGGAGAGGAGTACCATATATTTT.